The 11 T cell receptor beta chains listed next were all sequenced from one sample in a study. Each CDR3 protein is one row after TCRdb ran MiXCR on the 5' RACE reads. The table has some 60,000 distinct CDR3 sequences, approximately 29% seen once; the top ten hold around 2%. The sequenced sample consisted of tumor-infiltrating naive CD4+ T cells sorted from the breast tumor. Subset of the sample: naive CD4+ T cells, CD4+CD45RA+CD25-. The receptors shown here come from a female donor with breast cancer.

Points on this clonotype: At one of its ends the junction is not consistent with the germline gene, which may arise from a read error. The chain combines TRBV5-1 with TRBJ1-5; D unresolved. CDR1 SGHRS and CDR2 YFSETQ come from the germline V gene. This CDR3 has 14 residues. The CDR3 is CTSSLGVSNQPQHF. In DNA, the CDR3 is TGCACCAGCAGCTTGGGTGTGAGCAATCAGCCCCAGCATTTT.

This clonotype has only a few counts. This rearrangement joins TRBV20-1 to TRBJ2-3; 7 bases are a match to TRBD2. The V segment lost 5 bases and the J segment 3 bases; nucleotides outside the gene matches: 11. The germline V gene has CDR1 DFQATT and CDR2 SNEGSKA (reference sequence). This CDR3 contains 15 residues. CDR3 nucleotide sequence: TGCAGTGCTTGGTTGAGAAGCGGGGTAACAGATACGCAGTATTTT. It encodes CSAWLRSGVTDTQYF.

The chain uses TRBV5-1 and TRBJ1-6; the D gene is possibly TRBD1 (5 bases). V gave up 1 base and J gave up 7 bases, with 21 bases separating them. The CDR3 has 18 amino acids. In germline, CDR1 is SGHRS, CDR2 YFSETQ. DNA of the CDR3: TGCGCCAGCAGCTTGTTTCCGCCCTCGACAGCCTCAAATTCACCCCTCCACTTT. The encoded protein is CASSLFPPSTASNSPLHF.

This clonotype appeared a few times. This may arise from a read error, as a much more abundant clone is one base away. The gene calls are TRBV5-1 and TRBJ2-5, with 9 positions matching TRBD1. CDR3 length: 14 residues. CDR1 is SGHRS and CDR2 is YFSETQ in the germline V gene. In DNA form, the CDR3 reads TGTGCCAGCAGCCCCGGACAGGGGCAAGAGGCCCAGTACTTC. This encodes CASSPGQGQEAQYF.

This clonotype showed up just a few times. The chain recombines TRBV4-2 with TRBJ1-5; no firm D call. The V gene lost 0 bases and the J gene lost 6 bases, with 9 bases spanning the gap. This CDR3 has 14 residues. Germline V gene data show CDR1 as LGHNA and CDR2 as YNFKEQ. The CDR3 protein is CASSQDGRAQPQHF. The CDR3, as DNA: TGTGCCAGCAGCCAAGATGGGAGGGCTCAGCCCCAGCATTTT.

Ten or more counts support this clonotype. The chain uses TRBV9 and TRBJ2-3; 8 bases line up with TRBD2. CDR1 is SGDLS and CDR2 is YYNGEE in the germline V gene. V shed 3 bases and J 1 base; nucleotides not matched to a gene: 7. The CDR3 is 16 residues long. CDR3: CASSAFSGIRTDTQYF. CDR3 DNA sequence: TGTGCCAGCAGCGCATTTAGCGGGATTCGCACAGATACGCAGTATTTT. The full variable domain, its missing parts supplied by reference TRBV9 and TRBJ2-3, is DSGVTQTPKHLITATGQRVTLRCSPRSGDLSVYWYQQSLDQGLQFLIQYYNGEERAKGNILERFSAQQFPDLHSELNLSSLELGDSALYFCASSAFSGIRTDTQYFGPGTRLTVL.

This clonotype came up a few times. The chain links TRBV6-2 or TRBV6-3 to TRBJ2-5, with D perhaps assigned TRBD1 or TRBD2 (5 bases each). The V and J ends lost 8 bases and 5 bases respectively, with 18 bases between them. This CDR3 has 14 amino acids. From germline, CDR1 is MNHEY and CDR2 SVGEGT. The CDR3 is CASYTPGLGETQYF. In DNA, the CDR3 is TGTGCCAGCTATACTCCGGGGCTAGGGGAGACCCAGTACTTC.

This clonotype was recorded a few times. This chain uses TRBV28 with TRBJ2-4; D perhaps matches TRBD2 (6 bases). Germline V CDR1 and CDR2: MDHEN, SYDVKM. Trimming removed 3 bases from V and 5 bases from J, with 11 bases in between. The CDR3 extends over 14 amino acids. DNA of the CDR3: TGTGCCAGCAGTTTTCGCAGGGAGGAAAACATTCAGTACTTC. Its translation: CASSFRREENIQYF.

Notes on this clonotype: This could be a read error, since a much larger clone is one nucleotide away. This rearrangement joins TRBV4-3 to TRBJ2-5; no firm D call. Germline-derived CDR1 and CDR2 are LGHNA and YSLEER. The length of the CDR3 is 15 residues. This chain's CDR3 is CASSQDPRVLEIQYF. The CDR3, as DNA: TGCGCCAGCAGCCAAGATCCACGGGTTTTGGAGATCCAGTACTTC.

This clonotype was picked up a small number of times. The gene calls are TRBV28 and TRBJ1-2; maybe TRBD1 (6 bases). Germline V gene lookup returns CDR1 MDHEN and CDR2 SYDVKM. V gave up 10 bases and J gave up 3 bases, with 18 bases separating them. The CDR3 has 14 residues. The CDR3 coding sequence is TGTGCCACATCCGTGGGGGCAACATACTATGGCTACACCTTC. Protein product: CATSVGATYYGYTF.

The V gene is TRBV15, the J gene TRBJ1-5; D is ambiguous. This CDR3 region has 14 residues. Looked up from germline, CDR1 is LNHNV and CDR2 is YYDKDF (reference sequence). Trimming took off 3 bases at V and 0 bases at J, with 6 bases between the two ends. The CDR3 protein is CATSRPYSNQPQHF. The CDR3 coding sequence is TGTGCCACCAGCAGGCCTTATAGCAATCAGCCCCAGCATTTT.